This TCR beta chain was sequenced for a study of cytomegalovirus exposure and HLA in healthy donors. In the study overall: Early on, a data release was issued that held roughly 80 million unique TCRs from HLA-typed donors.

The PCR employed 60 Vbeta primers together with 13 Jbeta primers. TCRdb keeps only in-frame clones here, not all; method: immunoSEQ multiplex PCR. The table lists roughly 130,000 clones, around 74% of them singletons. General study points: In vitro confirmation showed a few CMV-associated chains to be CMV antigen specific. The classifier reportedly diagnosed cytomegalovirus status with high sensitivity and specificity. Reportedly, a later analysis found an Asian-associated ancestry cluster had fewer N-insertions than the roughly 700-donor mean.

Trimming cost V 3 bases and J 5 bases, with 17 bases left between them. There are 14 residues in the CDR3. Germline V gives CDR1 GTSNPN, CDR2 SVGIG (reference sequence). On this clone itself: Antigen specificity is unknown.

The TCR originated in a man between 18 and 35 years old in good health and CMV-seropositive. The V and J genes are TRBV30 and TRBJ2-7, with D perhaps matching TRBD1 (6 bases). Sequenced material: PBMCs. The CDR3: CAWSTVQGSDEQYF. CDR3 coding DNA: TGTGCCTGGAGCACAGTACAGGGTAGCGACGAGCAGTACTTC.